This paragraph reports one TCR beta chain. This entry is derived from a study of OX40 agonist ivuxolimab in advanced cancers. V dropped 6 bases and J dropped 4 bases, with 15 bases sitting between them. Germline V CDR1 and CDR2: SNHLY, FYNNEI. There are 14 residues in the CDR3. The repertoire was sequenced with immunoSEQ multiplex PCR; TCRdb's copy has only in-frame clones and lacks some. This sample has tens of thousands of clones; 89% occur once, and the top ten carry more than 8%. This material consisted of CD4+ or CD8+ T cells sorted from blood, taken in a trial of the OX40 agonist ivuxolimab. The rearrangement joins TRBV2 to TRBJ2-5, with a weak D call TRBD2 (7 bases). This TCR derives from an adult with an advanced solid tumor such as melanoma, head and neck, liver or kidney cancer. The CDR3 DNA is TGTGCCAGCAGCCCCCAGGGAGGGGGAGAGACCCAGTACTTC. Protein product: CASSPQGGGETQYF.